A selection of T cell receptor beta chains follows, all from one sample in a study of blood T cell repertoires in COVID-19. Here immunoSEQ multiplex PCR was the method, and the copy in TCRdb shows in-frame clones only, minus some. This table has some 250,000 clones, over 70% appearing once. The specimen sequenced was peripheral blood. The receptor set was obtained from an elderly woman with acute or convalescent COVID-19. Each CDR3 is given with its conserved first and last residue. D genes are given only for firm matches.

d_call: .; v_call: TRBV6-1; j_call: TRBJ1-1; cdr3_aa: CASSEANRRTEAFF
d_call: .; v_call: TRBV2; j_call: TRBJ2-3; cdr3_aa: CASREEITDTQYF
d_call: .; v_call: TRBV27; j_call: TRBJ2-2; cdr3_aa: CASSFRRTLTTGELFF
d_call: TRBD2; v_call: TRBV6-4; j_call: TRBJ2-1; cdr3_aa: CAHRTSGGVNEQFF
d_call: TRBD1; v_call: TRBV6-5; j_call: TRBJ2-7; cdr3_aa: CASTNRGGQYF
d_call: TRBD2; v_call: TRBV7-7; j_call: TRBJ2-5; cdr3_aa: CASSFGLEETQYF
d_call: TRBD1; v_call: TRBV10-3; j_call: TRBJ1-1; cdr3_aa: CAIRGTGSVNTEAFF
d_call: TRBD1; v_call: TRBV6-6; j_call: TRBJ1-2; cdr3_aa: CASSYGWTGANYGYTF
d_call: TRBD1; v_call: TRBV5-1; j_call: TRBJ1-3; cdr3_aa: CASSYGTGEGNTIYF
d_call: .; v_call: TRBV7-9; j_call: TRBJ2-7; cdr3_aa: CASSLKQGSEQYF
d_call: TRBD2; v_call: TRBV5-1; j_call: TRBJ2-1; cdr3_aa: CASSSGTSGGGEQFF
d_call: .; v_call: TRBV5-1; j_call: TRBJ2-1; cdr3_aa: CASSPNSGQMVNEQFF
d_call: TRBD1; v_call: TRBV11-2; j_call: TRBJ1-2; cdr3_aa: CASSLFVGQGAYGYTF
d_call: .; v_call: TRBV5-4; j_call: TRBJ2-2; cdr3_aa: CASTGQNTGELFF
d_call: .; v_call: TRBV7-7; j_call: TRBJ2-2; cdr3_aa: CASSLGGNTGELFF
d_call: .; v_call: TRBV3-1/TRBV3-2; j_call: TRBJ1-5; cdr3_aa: CASSQGYRGQPQHF
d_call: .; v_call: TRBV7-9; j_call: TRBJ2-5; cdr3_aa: CASSSRGLQETQYF
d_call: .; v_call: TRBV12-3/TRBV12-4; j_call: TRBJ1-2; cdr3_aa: CASSQGGGYGYTF
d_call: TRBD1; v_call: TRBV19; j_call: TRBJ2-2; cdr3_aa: CASTPRRDRGSGELFF